Listed here are 23 T cell receptor beta chains from one sample, sequenced in a study of blood T cell repertoires in COVID-19. Produced via immunoSEQ multiplex PCR; TCRdb's table is partial and in-frame only. The data show tens of thousands of clones, about 90% seen once. The sequenced sample was peripheral blood. The source of these receptors is a man between 65 and 85 years old with active COVID-19.

J is TRBJ1-6 and V is TRBV28; no reliable D call. V was cut by 4 bases and J by 14 bases, with 12 bases left in between. The germline CDR1 and CDR2 sequences are MDHEN and SYDVKM. The CDR3 has 12 residues. CDR3 region: CASSSFSMSLHF. The CDR3 coding sequence is TGTGCCAGCAGTTCCTTCAGTATGTCCCTCCACTTT.

The chain has TRBV3-1 (or the pseudogene TRBV3-2) and TRBJ2-1; a weak D match, TRBD2 (6 bases). Trimming removed 6 bases from V and 6 bases from J, with 18 bases in between. The CDR3 loop spans 15 amino acids. CDR1 LGHDT and CDR2 YNNKEL come from the germline V gene (reference sequence). The CDR3 coding sequence is TGTGCCAGCAGAGCCCGGGGGTCACGAAGCAATGAGCAGTTCTTC. Its protein product is CASRARGSRSNEQFF.

Written as DNA, the CDR3 is TGTGCCAGCAGCTTAGAGGACAGAACCGGGGAGCTGTTTTTT. It is translated as CASSLEDRTGELFF. This chain links TRBV7-9 with TRBJ2-2, with TRBD1 as a possible D gene (6 bases). The V and J ends lost 1 base and 5 bases respectively, with 8 bases between them. The V gene's germline CDR1 is SEHNR and CDR2 FQNEAQ (reference sequence). This CDR3 has 14 residues. Complete variable domain (other parts from reference TRBV7-9 and TRBJ2-2): DTGVSQNPRHKITKRGQNVTFRCDPISEHNRLYWYRQTLGQGPEFLTYFQNEAQLEKSRLLSDRFSAERPKGSFSTLEIQRTEQGDSAMYLCASSLEDRTGELFFGEGSRLTVL.

V gene TRBV28 combines with J gene TRBJ1-1; no clear D. The CDR3 has 13 residues. Trimming took off 8 bases at V and 0 bases at J, with 10 bases between the two ends. The germline gives CDR1 MDHEN, CDR2 SYDVKM. This CDR3 is CASGGSLNTEAFF. CDR3 DNA: TGTGCCAGCGGAGGGAGTTTGAACACTGAAGCTTTCTTT.

CDR3 bases: TGTGCCATCAGTGATAGGACAGGGTCACTCTCTGGAAACACCATATATTTT. This encodes CAISDRTGSLSGNTIYF. The rearrangement joins TRBV10-3 to TRBJ1-3, with TRBD1 matching 8 bases. CDR3 length equals 17 residues. CDR1 is ENHRY and CDR2 is SYGVKD in the germline V gene. Trimming removed 3 bases from V and 0 bases from J; junction bases left unmatched: 7.

This chain connects TRBV5-4 to TRBJ1-3; no clear D gene. The CDR3 has 18 amino acids. Deletions cut 0 bases from V and 0 bases from J, with 16 bases between. In germline, CDR1 is SGHNT, CDR2 YYREEE (reference sequence). CDR3 DNA sequence: TGTGCCAGCAGCTTGGGGTTGGCAGGCTCCTTCTCTGGAAACACCATATATTTT. This encodes CASSLGLAGSFSGNTIYF.

Points on this clone: Within the sample, other DNA sequences also encode this same CDR3. The chain recombines TRBV28 with TRBJ1-5, with 7 bases fitting TRBD1. The CDR3 is made up of 15 amino acids. The germline gives CDR1 MDHEN, CDR2 SYDVKM. Unmatched junction bases numbered 11, after V lost 3 bases and J lost 9 bases. The CDR3 loop reads CASSFRQGISWPQHF. The DNA of the CDR3 is TGTGCCAGCAGTTTCAGACAGGGTATAAGTTGGCCCCAGCATTTT.

The genes are TRBV7-9 and TRBJ1-4; weak D call: TRBD1 (6 bases). Germline loops: CDR1 SEHNR, CDR2 FQNEAQ (reference sequence). This CDR3 comprises 15 residues. The V gene lost 6 bases and the J gene lost 0 bases, with 11 bases spanning the gap. The CDR3 nucleotides read TGTGCCAGCAGTTCGCAGGGGACAACTAATGAAAAACTGTTTTTT. Translation: CASSSQGTTNEKLFF.

V gene TRBV2 combines with J gene TRBJ2-1, with 13 bases identical to TRBD2. Per the germline V gene, CDR1 is SNHLY and CDR2 is FYNNEI. The J segment lost 3 bases and the V segment lost 6 bases, leaving 8 bases of the junction unmatched. The CDR3 totals 17 residues. The CDR3 loop reads CASRDGLAGAIYNEQFF. CDR3 nucleotides: TGTGCCAGCAGGGACGGACTAGCGGGGGCCATCTACAATGAGCAGTTCTTC.

The rearrangement joins TRBV30 to TRBJ1-2; 7 nucleotides align to TRBD1. The CDR3 runs to 13 residues. V shed 4 bases, J shed 1 base, and the junction held 3 bases outside the gene matches. Germline V gene lookup returns CDR1 GTSNPN and CDR2 SVGIG (reference sequence). The CDR3 region is CAWNDRVNYGYTF. The CDR3, as DNA: TGTGCCTGGAACGACAGGGTTAACTATGGCTACACCTTC.

The chain is built from TRBV6-5 and TRBJ1-1, with a possible D match to TRBD1 (6 bases). The CDR3 is made up of 15 amino acids. Trimming shortened V by 5 bases and J by 1 base, and 14 bases separated the two germline ends. CDR1 is MNHEY and CDR2 is SVGAGI in the germline V gene. CDR3 loop: CASSPPGHRNTEAFF. The CDR3 DNA sequence: TGTGCCAGCAGTCCTCCGGGACATCGGAACACTGAAGCTTTCTTT.

The genes are TRBV6-5 and TRBJ2-7; tentatively, D is TRBD1 (6 bases). This CDR3 region has 15 residues. Trimming pared 5 bases from V and 3 bases from J, leaving 17 bases between. Germline V CDR1 and CDR2: MNHEY, SVGAGI. CDR3 loop: CASSHKGTGIYEQYF. The CDR3 bases are TGTGCCAGCAGTCATAAGGGAACAGGGATCTACGAGCAGTACTTC.

V gene TRBV6-5 combines with J gene TRBJ1-1, with 8 bases matching TRBD1. V was pared by 5 bases and J by 6 bases, with 5 bases of the junction left unmatched. CDR3 size: 13 residues. CDR1 is MNHEY and CDR2 is SVGAGI in the germline V gene. DNA of the CDR3: TGTGCCAGCAGTACAAGACAGGGGCCTGAAGCTTTCTTT. This gives the protein CASSTRQGPEAFF.

This clone was observed a single time. J is TRBJ1-1 and V is TRBV6-5, with 8 bases identical to TRBD1. Germline trimming cut 6 bases from V and 6 bases from J; bases unmatched to any gene: 12. Germline CDR1 and CDR2: MNHEY and SVGAGI. The CDR3 extends over 15 amino acids. The CDR3: CASRISDRGTAEAFF. The CDR3 DNA is TGTGCCAGCAGAATATCAGACAGGGGAACGGCTGAAGCTTTCTTT.

The chain is built from TRBV6-5 and TRBJ1-1; D gene uncertain. Deletions cut 0 bases from V and 1 base from J, with 6 bases between. CDR1 MNHEY and CDR2 SVGAGI come from the germline V gene. The CDR3 totals 14 residues. The CDR3 spells CASSYSMRNTEAFF. The CDR3 coding sequence is TGTGCCAGCAGTTACTCGATGAGGAACACTGAAGCTTTCTTT.

This sequence joins TRBV6-1 and TRBJ1-6; the match to TRBD1 covers 7 bases. Looked up from germline, CDR1 is MNHNS and CDR2 is SASEGT. V shed 4 bases and J 0 bases; nucleotides not matched to a gene: 12. The CDR3 is 19 amino acids. This chain's CDR3 is CASSGPRPGDSSYNSPLHF. CDR3 DNA: TGTGCCAGCAGTGGCCCGCGTCCAGGGGACAGCTCCTATAATTCACCCCTCCACTTT.

J is TRBJ1-6 and V is TRBV7-6, with 7 bases aligning to TRBD1. CDR1 is SGHVS, CDR2 FNYEAQ, per germline. The CDR3 covers 15 residues. Trimming at V came to 1 base and at J to 10 bases, leaving 7 bases not matched to a gene. The CDR3 region is CASSLEGAVVSPLHF. The CDR3 coding sequence is TGTGCCAGCAGCTTAGAGGGGGCTGTGGTGTCACCCCTCCACTTT.

The chain is built from TRBV7-9 and TRBJ1-4; 8 nucleotides match TRBD1. Per the germline V gene, CDR1 is SEHNR and CDR2 is FQNEAQ (reference sequence). The CDR3 is 15 amino acids. With 5 bases clipped from V and 5 bases from J, the junction kept 7 bases outside the gene matches. Here the CDR3 DNA reads TGTGCCAGCAGCCCCGACAGGGGTAAAAATGAAAAACTGTTTTTT. It specifies CASSPDRGKNEKLFF.

A word on this clone: The same CDR3 can be traced to other DNA sequences in this sample. The J gene is TRBJ1-2, the V gene TRBV6-5; 7 bases are shared with TRBD1. The V and J ends lost 6 bases and 4 bases, in that order; junction bases with no gene match: 8. Per germline, CDR1 MNHEY and CDR2 SVGAGI. CDR3 length: 14 residues. CDR3 coding DNA: TGTGCCAGCAGCTCTACGCACAGGGGCTATGGCTACACCTTC. Its translation: CASSSTHRGYGYTF.

J is TRBJ1-1 and V is TRBV10-3; 8 nucleotides align to TRBD1. After removal of 5 bases from V and 3 bases from J, the junction contained 8 bases not matched to a gene. This CDR3 is built from 15 residues. In germline, CDR1 is ENHRY, CDR2 SYGVKD. This CDR3 reads CAISPGQGGYTEAFF. CDR3 DNA sequence: TGTGCCATCAGTCCCGGACAGGGAGGGTACACTGAAGCTTTCTTT.

The rearrangement uses TRBV6-5 and TRBJ1-1; D may be TRBD1 (5 bases). In germline, CDR1 is MNHEY, CDR2 SVGAGI. Trimming left V 7 bases short and J 4 bases short, with 13 bases between. This CDR3 is 13 amino acids long. CDR3 sequence (DNA): TGTGCCAGCAAACAAGGGGCCAGCACTGAAGCTTTCTTT. Protein: CASKQGASTEAFF.

The chain has TRBV27 and TRBJ1-3; the D gene is possibly TRBD1 (6 bases). The CDR3 covers 15 residues. The V end lost 6 bases, the J end lost 5 bases, and 17 bases lay between the germline ends. Germline CDR1 and CDR2: MNHEY and SMNVEV (reference sequence). CDR3 sequence (DNA): TGTGCCAGCAGAAATCGACAGGCCGAGAGAAACACCATATATTTT. This encodes CASRNRQAERNTIYF.

The J gene is TRBJ1-5, the V gene TRBV7-9; 7 bases align to TRBD1. With 11 bases clipped from V and 0 bases from J, the junction kept 4 bases outside the gene matches. CDR1 and CDR2 from the germline V gene are SEHNR and FQNEAQ (reference sequence). This CDR3 contains 13 residues. The CDR3 sequence is CAGQGGSNQPQHF. The CDR3 DNA reads TGTGCCGGTCAGGGGGGTAGCAATCAGCCCCAGCATTTT.